This is a list of T cell receptor beta chains from one sample in a study of blood T cell repertoires in COVID-19. Data came from immunoSEQ multiplex PCR; TCRdb stores just in-frame clones and leaves some out. The sample lists around 180,000 clones; around 82% were seen once. The sample consisted of PBMCs or T cells enriched from blood (not recorded which). These receptors came from a woman aged 50 to 65 with acute COVID-19. CDR3s include the opening cysteine and the closing phenylalanine or tryptophan. The order of the fields is D gene, clone size, V gene, J gene, CDR3 protein, CDR3 DNA. D genes are given only for firm matches. Expanded clones get a size class; other rows say once, few or many, or leave the size out.

NA	NA	TRBV2	TRBJ1-4	CATKAGGTNEKLFF	TGTGCCACCAAGGCGGGGGGAACTAATGAAAAACTGTTTTTT
NA	NA	TRBV7-3	TRBJ2-1	CASSLGHSYNEQFF	TGTGCCAGCAGCTTAGGGCACTCCTACAATGAGCAGTTCTTC
NA	NA	TRBV28	TRBJ1-2	CASTLPPGRGSGGYTF	TGTGCCAGCACCCTTCCCCCCGGCAGGGGCTCTGGTGGCTACACCTTC
NA	NA	TRBV6-6	TRBJ1-2	CASSPGYTF	TGTGCCAGCAGCCCAGGCTACACCTTC
NA	NA	TRBV3-1/TRBV3-2	TRBJ1-1	CASRAYSGGQKDTEAFF	TGTGCCAGCAGGGCCTATTCTGGGGGACAAAAGGACACTGAAGCTTTCTTT
NA	NA	TRBV18	TRBJ2-5	CASSPPNPGGRETQYF	TGTGCCAGCTCACCACCGAACCCGGGGGGCCGGGAGACCCAGTACTTC
NA	NA	TRBV5-3	TRBJ1-3	CARSGGWGTGNTIYF	TGTGCCAGAAGCGGAGGCTGGGGTACTGGAAACACCATATATTTT
NA	NA	TRBV5-1	TRBJ2-3	CASSLGYSTDTQYF	TGCGCCAGCAGCTTGGGCTATAGCACAGATACGCAGTATTTT
NA	NA	TRBV7-9	TRBJ1-1	CASSLGQNTEAFF	TGTGCCAGCAGCTTGGGACAGAACACTGAAGCTTTCTTT
NA	NA	TRBV11-2	TRBJ2-3	CASSLAAGRDTQYF	TGTGCCAGCAGCTTAGCGGCAGGGAGGGATACGCAGTATTTT
NA	NA	TRBV5-8	TRBJ1-4	CASSPRGATNEKLFF	TGTGCCAGCAGCCCCCGGGGGGCAACTAATGAAAAACTGTTTTTT
NA	NA	TRBV3-1/TRBV3-2	TRBJ1-1	CASSQMSRREAFF	TGTGCCAGCAGCCAAATGTCCCGGAGGGAGGCTTTCTTT
TRBD1	NA	TRBV7-9	TRBJ1-4	CASSRQGANEKLFF	TGTGCCAGCAGTCGACAGGGAGCTAATGAAAAACTGTTTTTT
TRBD1	NA	TRBV28	TRBJ1-2	CASNSPGGTGGSGSYGYTF	TGTGCCAGCAATTCACCCGGGGGGACAGGGGGATCTGGGTCCTATGGCTACACCTTC
NA	few	TRBV19	TRBJ1-2	CATRGGLNYGYTF	TGTGCCACCCGCGGGGGGCTTAACTATGGCTACACCTTC
TRBD1	NA	TRBV3-1/TRBV3-2	TRBJ2-3	CASSLQGTGPAGDTQYF	TGTGCCAGCAGCCTCCAGGGGACAGGGCCCGCAGGGGATACGCAGTATTTT
TRBD1	NA	TRBV5-1	TRBJ1-5	CASSLAQGAQPQHF	TGCGCCAGCAGCTTGGCCCAGGGGGCTCAGCCCCAGCATTTT
TRBD2	NA	TRBV24-1	TRBJ2-3	CATSDLVSGVTDTQYF	TGTGCCACCAGTGATTTAGTTAGCGGGGTCACAGATACGCAGTATTTT
NA	NA	TRBV27	TRBJ2-1	CASSFPGEQFF	TGTGCCAGCAGTTTCCCCGGTGAGCAGTTCTTC
NA	NA	TRBV7-8	TRBJ1-4	CASSPTQGLTNEKLFF	TGTGCCAGCAGCCCCACACAGGGTCTAACTAATGAAAAACTGTTTTTT